The TCR beta chain under discussion was sequenced for a study of T cell responses to AZD1222 COVID-19 vaccine. CDR3 length equals 14 residues. After removal of 5 bases from V and 6 bases from J, the junction contained 3 bases not matched to a gene. Germline-derived CDR1 and CDR2 are SNHLY and FYNNEI. This clone was counted once. Sequenced by immunoSEQ multiplex PCR; TCRdb stores in-frame clones only, minus some. The sample lists approximately 110,000 clones, 88% occurring once. This clonotype was sampled from an adult in good health. The material sequenced was peripheral blood, taken on day 0 of AZD1222 vaccination. This chain uses TRBV2 with TRBJ1-4; 10 nucleotides align to TRBD1. The CDR3 nucleotides are TGTGCCAGCAGTCCGGGACAGGGGTATGAAAAACTGTTTTTT. Translation: CASSPGQGYEKLFF.